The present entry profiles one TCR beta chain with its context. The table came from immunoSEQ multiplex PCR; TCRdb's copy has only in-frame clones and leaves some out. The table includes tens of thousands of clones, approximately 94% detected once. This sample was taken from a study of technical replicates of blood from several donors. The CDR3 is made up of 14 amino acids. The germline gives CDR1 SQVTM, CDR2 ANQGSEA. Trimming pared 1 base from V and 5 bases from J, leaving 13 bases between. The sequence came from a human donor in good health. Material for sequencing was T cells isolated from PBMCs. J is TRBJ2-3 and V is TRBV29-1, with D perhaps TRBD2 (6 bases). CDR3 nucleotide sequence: TGCAGCGTTGAAGGTCGGGAGTGGGAAGATACGCAGTATTTT. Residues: CSVEGREWEDTQYF.